The T cell receptor beta chain described here comes from a study of OX40 agonist ivuxolimab in advanced cancers. This CDR3 has 14 residues. Germline CDR1 reads SQVTM; CDR2 reads ANQGSEA. V shed 7 bases and J shed 1 base, with 16 bases lying between them. The protocol was immunoSEQ multiplex PCR, while the TCRdb copy is restricted to in-frame clones and leaves out a portion. Of over 30,000 clones listed, around four fifths are singletons. The sequence derives from an adult with an advanced solid tumor such as melanoma, head and neck, liver or kidney cancer. This material consisted of CD4+ or CD8+ T cells sorted from blood, taken in a trial of the OX40 agonist ivuxolimab. V usage is TRBV29-1 and J usage is TRBJ1-2; a possible D gene is TRBD1 (5 bases). This CDR3 is CSGGSPGSNYGYTF. CDR3 nucleotides: TGCAGCGGGGGGTCGCCGGGGAGTAACTATGGCTACACCTTC.